This TCR beta chain was found in a study of T-cell memory formation after mild COVID-19. CDR3 length equals 13 residues. The V end lost 3 bases, the J end lost 1 base, and 10 bases lay between the germline ends. The V gene's germline CDR1 is DFQATT and CDR2 SNEGSKA (reference sequence). TCRdb called the 5' RACE reads again in MiXCR, with one record for every CDR3 protein. The repertoire holds 250,000 to 350,000 distinct CDR3 sequences, approximately 16% seen once, with roughly 23% in the top ten. The source material was PBMCs or a T cell subset sorted from them (not recorded which). V is TRBV20-1 and J is TRBJ2-7, with D perhaps given as TRBD1 or TRBD2 (5 bases each). This sequence originates from a man between 18 and 35 years old who had mild COVID-19 (a few samples of this study predate the infection). Cell type and time point are not known. CDR3 DNA: TGCAGTGCTAGTCCGGGACCGTCCTACGAGCAGTACGTC. Translation: CSASPGPSYEQYV.